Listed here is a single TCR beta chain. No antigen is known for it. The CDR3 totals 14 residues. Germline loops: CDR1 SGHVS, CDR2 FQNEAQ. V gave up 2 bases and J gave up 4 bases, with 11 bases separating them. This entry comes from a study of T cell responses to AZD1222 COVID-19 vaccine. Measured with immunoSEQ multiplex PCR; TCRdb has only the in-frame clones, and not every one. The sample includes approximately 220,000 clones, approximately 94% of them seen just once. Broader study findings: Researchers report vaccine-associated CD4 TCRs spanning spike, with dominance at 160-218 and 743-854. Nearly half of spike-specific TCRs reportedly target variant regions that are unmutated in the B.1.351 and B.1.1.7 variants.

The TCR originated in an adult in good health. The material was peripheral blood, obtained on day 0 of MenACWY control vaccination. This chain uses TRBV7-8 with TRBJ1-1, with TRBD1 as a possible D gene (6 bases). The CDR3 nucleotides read TGTGCCAGCAGCTTACGGGACACGGGCACTGAAGCTTTCTTT. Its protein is CASSLRDTGTEAFF.